This T cell receptor (beta chain) was profiled in a study of blood T cell repertoires in COVID-19. As for the study in general: COVID-19 samples, acute and convalescent, were from the United States, Italy and Spain. PBMCs, B-cell-depleted T cells, or T cells were the source of the cDNA or gDNA that made up the material.

As processed by the authors: Scientists estimated how many nucleated cells there were by amplifying reference gene primers. Profiling relied on immunoSEQ multiplex PCR, and the TCRdb table lists in-frame clones only, not all of them. The D gene and trimming were derived from the DNA, and the V and J assignments and clone size from that table. Of approximately 35,000 clones listed, 80% to 90% are singletons. This CDR3 has 19 residues. The ends were cut back, 0 bases at V and 2 bases at J, with 21 bases in the middle. Germline V gives CDR1 LGHNA, CDR2 YSLEER. The sequenced sample was peripheral blood. This TCR was sampled from a human donor in a cohort sampled during active COVID-19. This chain uses TRBV4-3 with TRBJ2-3; D is possibly TRBD2 (5 bases). The CDR3 spells CASSQEGSSGGSVTDTQYF. CDR3 nucleotides: TGCGCCAGCAGCCAAGAGGGGTCGTCAGGAGGATCGGTCACAGATACGCAGTATTTT.